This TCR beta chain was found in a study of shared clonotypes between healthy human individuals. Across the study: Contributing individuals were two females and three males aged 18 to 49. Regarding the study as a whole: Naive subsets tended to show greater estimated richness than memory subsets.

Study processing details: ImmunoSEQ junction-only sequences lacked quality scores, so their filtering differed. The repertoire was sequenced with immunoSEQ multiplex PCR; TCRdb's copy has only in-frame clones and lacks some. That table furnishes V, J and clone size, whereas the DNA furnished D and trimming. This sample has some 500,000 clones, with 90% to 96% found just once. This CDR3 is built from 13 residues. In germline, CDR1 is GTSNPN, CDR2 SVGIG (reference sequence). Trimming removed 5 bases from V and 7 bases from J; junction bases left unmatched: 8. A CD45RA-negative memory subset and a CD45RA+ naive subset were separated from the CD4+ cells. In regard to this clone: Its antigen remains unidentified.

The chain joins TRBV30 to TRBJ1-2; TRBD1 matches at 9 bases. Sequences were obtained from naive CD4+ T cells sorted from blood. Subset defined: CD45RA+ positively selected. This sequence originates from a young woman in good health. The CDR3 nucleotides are TGTGCCTGGGCCACCGGGACAGGGTTTGGCTACACCTTC. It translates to CAWATGTGFGYTF. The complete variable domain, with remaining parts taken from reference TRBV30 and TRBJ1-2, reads SQTIHQWPATLVQPVGSPLSLECTVEGTSNPNLYWYRQAAGRGLQLLFYSVGIGQISSEVPQNLSASRPQDRQFILSSKKLLLSDSGFYLCAWATGTGFGYTFGSGTRLTVV.